The sequence of this T cell receptor beta chain was determined in a study of blood T cell repertoires in COVID-19. Whole-study context: The United States, Italy and Spain provided the acute and convalescent COVID-19 samples. The analysed material was cDNA or gDNA that came from T cells, B-cell-depleted T cells, or PBMCs.

As originally analysed: Amplification of reference gene primers was used by the study to estimate nucleated cell counts. Assay: immunoSEQ multiplex PCR; the TCRdb copy retains only in-frame clones and omits some. The V and J calls and the clone size are those of that table, but D and trimming were determined from the DNA. This sample yields about 110,000 clones, of which around 78% are seen a single time; more than 5.5% belongs to the top ten. Patients of the Seattle cohort, enrolled during active infection, were followed longitudinally. There are 14 residues in the CDR3. V gave up 7 bases and J gave up 6 bases, with 19 bases separating them. Germline lookup yields CDR1 SNHLY and CDR2 FYNNEI.

The rearrangement joins TRBV2 to TRBJ2-7, with D possibly matching TRBD2 (5 bases). Sequenced material: peripheral blood. This receptor was obtained from a man of 80 years or more with COVID-19, enrolled during active disease. The CDR3, as DNA: TGTGCCAGCATGAGGGATGGGCCGGACGGCGAGCAGTACTTC. Its translation: CASMRDGPDGEQYF.